The 17 T cell receptor beta chains below were found in one sample sequenced in a study of T cell changes during pregnancy in multiple sclerosis. Clones were sequenced by immunoSEQ multiplex PCR, and TCRdb holds only the in-frame ones, with some missing. This sample carries about 59,000 clones, roughly 92% of them seen once, and the ten largest clones take less than 3.5%. The specimen comprised peripheral blood, sampled in the third trimester of pregnancy. These receptors came from a female donor in good health, enrolled as a control in a pregnancy study.

This chain connects TRBV6-5 to TRBJ2-1, with D possibly TRBD2 on 7 matching bases. Trimming pared 0 bases from V and 4 bases from J, leaving 10 bases between. The CDR3 contains 15 residues. The germline CDR1 and CDR2 sequences are MNHEY and SVGAGI. The CDR3 loop reads CASSYSGGPYNEQFF. In DNA, the CDR3 is TGTGCCAGCAGTTACTCCGGGGGGCCGTACAATGAGCAGTTCTTC.

The rearrangement uses TRBV7-6 and TRBJ2-2; maybe TRBD1 (5 bases). Germline V lookup: CDR1 SGHVS, CDR2 FNYEAQ. The CDR3 is made up of 16 amino acids. V was trimmed by 2 bases and J by 2 bases, leaving 12 bases between them. The CDR3 nucleotides are TGTGCCAGCAGCTTATATACGGACATTAACACCGGGGAGCTGTTTTTT. This gives the protein CASSLYTDINTGELFF.

The sample holds one count of this clone. V usage is TRBV9 and J usage is TRBJ2-5; 11 bases are a match to TRBD2. V trimming: 4 bases; J trimming: 4 bases; junction bases outside the gene matches: 9. This CDR3 spans 16 amino acids. Germline V gene lookup returns CDR1 SGDLS and CDR2 YYNGEE. CDR3 DNA: TGTGCCAGCAGCCCCATGACTAGCGGGATTGGAGAGACCCAGTACTTC. It specifies CASSPMTSGIGETQYF.

J is TRBJ1-5 and V is TRBV6-1; 8 bases match TRBD1. CDR1 MNHNS and CDR2 SASEGT come from the germline V gene. After removal of 4 bases from V and 3 bases from J, the junction contained 11 bases not matched to a gene. The CDR3 has 17 amino acids. CDR3 in DNA: TGTGCCAGCAGTGCGCTCTGGGACAGGCGCTCCAATCAGCCCCAGCATTTT. Encoded protein: CASSALWDRRSNQPQHF.

This chain connects TRBV4-1 to TRBJ2-5, with D perhaps TRBD2 (7 bases). The CDR3 loop spans 16 amino acids. Germline V gives CDR1 MGHRA, CDR2 YSYEKL. The ends were cut back, 1 base at V and 4 bases at J, with 16 bases in the middle. In nucleotides, the CDR3 is TGCGCCAGCAGCCAAGCCGCGGGGGCGGTAGCAGAGACCCAGTACTTC. Residues: CASSQAAGAVAETQYF.

The chain employs TRBV6-5 and TRBJ1-1; D may be TRBD1 (6 bases). The CDR3 has 15 amino acids. The germline V gene has CDR1 MNHEY and CDR2 SVGAGI. Between the trimmed V and J ends, which lost 0 bases and 1 base, there was a span of 9 bases. The CDR3 protein is CASSYSQGRNTEAFF. The DNA of the CDR3 is TGTGCCAGCAGTTACTCGCAGGGGAGGAACACTGAAGCTTTCTTT.

The chain couples TRBV4-2 to TRBJ1-1; a possible D gene is TRBD1 (6 bases). V lost 2 bases and J 8 bases, leaving 18 bases between the germline ends. This CDR3 spans 15 amino acids. CDR1 is LGHNA and CDR2 is YNFKEQ in the germline V gene. The CDR3 spells CASSQPEDSRREAFF. As DNA, the CDR3 is TGTGCCAGCAGCCAACCCGAGGACAGCAGAAGGGAAGCTTTCTTT.

The chain links TRBV5-8 to TRBJ2-2, with a weak D call TRBD2 (6 bases). The CDR3 has 16 residues. The germline V gene encodes CDR1 SGHTS and CDR2 YDEGEE. Deletions cut 3 bases from V and 4 bases from J, with 16 bases between. The CDR3 region is CASSSRDAGPTGELFF. CDR3 DNA sequence: TGTGCCAGCAGCTCACGAGATGCGGGGCCCACCGGGGAGCTGTTTTTT.

This clone was seen a single time. This sequence joins TRBV9 and TRBJ1-1; D gene ambiguous. Germline V gene sequence: CDR1 SGDLS, CDR2 YYNGEE. Deletions cut 3 bases from V and 4 bases from J, with 13 bases between. The CDR3 has 14 residues. The CDR3 DNA reads TGTGCCAGCAGCGCCTTCTCCGGTGCCACTGAAGCTTTCTTT. Its translation is CASSAFSGATEAFF. The full variable domain, completed using reference TRBV9 and TRBJ1-1, is DSGVTQTPKHLITATGQRVTLRCSPRSGDLSVYWYQQSLDQGLQFLIQYYNGEERAKGNILERFSAQQFPDLHSELNLSSLELGDSALYFCASSAFSGATEAFFGQGTRLTVV.

The chain combines TRBV5-1 with TRBJ1-1; D unresolved. The CDR3 covers 14 residues. Trimming stripped 0 bases from V and 3 bases from J, with 9 bases between. Germline-derived CDR1 and CDR2 are SGHRS and YFSETQ. The CDR3 DNA reads as TGCGCCAGCAGCTTGGGTATCCCGGACACTGAAGCTTTCTTT. This sequence encodes CASSLGIPDTEAFF.

J is TRBJ2-1 and V is TRBV28; 9 nucleotides agree with TRBD1. The CDR3 totals 14 residues. Germline loops: CDR1 MDHEN, CDR2 SYDVKM. The V and J ends lost 4 bases and 5 bases, in that order; junction bases with no gene match: 3. The CDR3 region is CASSSRQGDNEQFF. The CDR3 DNA sequence: TGTGCCAGCAGTTCTCGACAGGGGGACAATGAGCAGTTCTTC.

The rearrangement joins TRBV21-1 to TRBJ1-5. TRBV21-1 is a known pseudogene. The CDR3 consists of 14 residues. The CDR3 coding sequence is TGTGCCAGCAGCACGGGACTTAGCAATCAGCCCCAGCATTTT. Encoded protein: CASSTGLSNQPQHF.

The V call is TRBV9, the J call TRBJ1-2; D is ambiguous. Trimming cost V 4 bases and J 9 bases, with 4 bases left between them. This CDR3 has 9 residues. The germline CDR1 and CDR2 sequences are SGDLS and YYNGEE. The CDR3 sequence is CASSPSYTF. The DNA of the CDR3 is TGTGCCAGCAGCCCTAGCTACACCTTC.

The rearrangement joins TRBV5-4 to TRBJ1-2; D may be TRBD1 (6 bases). The CDR3 is 13 residues long. V lost 4 bases, J lost 9 bases, and 16 bases lay in between. The germline V gene has CDR1 SGHNT and CDR2 YYREEE (reference sequence). The CDR3 reads CASSLRTADRYTF. The CDR3 coding sequence is TGTGCCAGCAGCCTTCGGACAGCCGATCGCTACACCTTC. The variable domain in full, completed from reference TRBV5-4 and TRBJ1-2, reads ETGVTQSPTHLIKTRGQQVTLRCSSQSGHNTVSWYQQALGQGPQFIFQYYREEENGRGNFPPRFSGLQFPNYSSELNVNALELDDSALYLCASSLRTADRYTFGSGTRLTVV.

V gene TRBV10-2 combines with J gene TRBJ2-1, with a weak D call TRBD2 (5 bases). The CDR3 spans 14 residues. Germline CDR1 WSHSY, CDR2 SAAADI. V lost 4 bases and J 2 bases, leaving 9 bases between the germline ends. CDR3 protein: CASSVTRTYNEQFF. DNA of the CDR3: TGCGCCAGCAGTGTTACTAGAACCTACAATGAGCAGTTCTTC.

The J gene is TRBJ2-2, the V gene TRBV6-5, with D uncertain. The CDR3 length is 16 residues. In germline, CDR1 is MNHEY, CDR2 SVGAGI. V was shortened by 2 bases and J by 7 bases, with 17 bases between the two germline ends. Written as DNA, the CDR3 is TGTGCCAGCAGTTACGGAAAGATATCGAGGAGCGGGGAGCTGTTTTTT. Translated, it gives CASSYGKISRSGELFF.

The chain uses TRBV4-1 and TRBJ2-5; 9 bases match TRBD2. Germline V CDR1 and CDR2: MGHRA, YSYEKL. The CDR3 extends over 16 amino acids. After removal of 0 bases from V and 5 bases from J, the junction contained 7 bases not matched to a gene. In DNA form, the CDR3 reads TGCGCCAGCAGCCAAGAGAAGGGCGGGGGGGCCGAGACCCAGTACTTC. Its protein is CASSQEKGGGAETQYF.